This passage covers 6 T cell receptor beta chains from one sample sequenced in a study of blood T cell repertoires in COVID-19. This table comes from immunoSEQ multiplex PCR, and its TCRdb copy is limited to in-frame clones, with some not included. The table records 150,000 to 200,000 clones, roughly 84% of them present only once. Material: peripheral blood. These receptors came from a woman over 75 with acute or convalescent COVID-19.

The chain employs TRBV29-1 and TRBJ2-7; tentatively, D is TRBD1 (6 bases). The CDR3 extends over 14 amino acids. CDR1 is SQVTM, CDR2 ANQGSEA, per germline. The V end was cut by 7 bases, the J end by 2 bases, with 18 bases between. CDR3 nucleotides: TGCAGCGGAACAGGGTTAAGACCCCCCTACGAGCAGTACTTC. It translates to CSGTGLRPPYEQYF.

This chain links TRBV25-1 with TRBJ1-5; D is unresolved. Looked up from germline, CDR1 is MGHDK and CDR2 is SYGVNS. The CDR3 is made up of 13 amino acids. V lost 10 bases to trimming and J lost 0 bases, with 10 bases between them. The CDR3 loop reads CATRRDSNQPQHF. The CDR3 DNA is TGTGCCACCCGGAGAGATAGCAATCAGCCCCAGCATTTT.

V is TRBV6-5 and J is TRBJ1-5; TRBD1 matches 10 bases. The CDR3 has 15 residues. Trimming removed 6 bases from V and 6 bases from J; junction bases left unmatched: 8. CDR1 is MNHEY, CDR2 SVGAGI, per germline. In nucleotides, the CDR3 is TGTGCCAGCAGGTGGGACAGGGGAATCGGTCAGCCCCAGCATTTT. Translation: CASRWDRGIGQPQHF.

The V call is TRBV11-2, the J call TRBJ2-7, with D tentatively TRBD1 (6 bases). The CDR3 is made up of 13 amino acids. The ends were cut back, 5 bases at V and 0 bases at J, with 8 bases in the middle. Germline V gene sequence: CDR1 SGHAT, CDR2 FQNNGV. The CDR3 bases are TGTGCCAGCAGCCGACAGGTCTCCTACGAGCAGTACTTC. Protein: CASSRQVSYEQYF.

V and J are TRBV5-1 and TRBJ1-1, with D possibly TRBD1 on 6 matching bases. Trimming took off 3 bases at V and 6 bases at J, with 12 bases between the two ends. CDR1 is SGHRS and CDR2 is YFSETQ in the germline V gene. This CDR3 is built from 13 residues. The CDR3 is CASSSPGVPEAFF. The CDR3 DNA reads TGCGCCAGCAGCTCCCCAGGGGTTCCTGAAGCTTTCTTT. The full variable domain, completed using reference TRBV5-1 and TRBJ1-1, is KAGVTQTPRYLIKTRGQQVTLSCSPISGHRSVSWYQQTPGQGLQFLFEYFSETQRNKGNFPGRFSGRQFSNSRSEMNVSTLELGDSALYLCASSSPGVPEAFFGQGTRLTVV.

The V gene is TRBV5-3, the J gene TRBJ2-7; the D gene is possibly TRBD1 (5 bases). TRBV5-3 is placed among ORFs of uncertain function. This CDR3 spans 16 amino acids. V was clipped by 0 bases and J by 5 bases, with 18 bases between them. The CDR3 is CARSLERGAEFDEQYF. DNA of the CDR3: TGTGCCAGAAGCTTGGAAAGGGGCGCGGAGTTCGACGAGCAGTACTTC.